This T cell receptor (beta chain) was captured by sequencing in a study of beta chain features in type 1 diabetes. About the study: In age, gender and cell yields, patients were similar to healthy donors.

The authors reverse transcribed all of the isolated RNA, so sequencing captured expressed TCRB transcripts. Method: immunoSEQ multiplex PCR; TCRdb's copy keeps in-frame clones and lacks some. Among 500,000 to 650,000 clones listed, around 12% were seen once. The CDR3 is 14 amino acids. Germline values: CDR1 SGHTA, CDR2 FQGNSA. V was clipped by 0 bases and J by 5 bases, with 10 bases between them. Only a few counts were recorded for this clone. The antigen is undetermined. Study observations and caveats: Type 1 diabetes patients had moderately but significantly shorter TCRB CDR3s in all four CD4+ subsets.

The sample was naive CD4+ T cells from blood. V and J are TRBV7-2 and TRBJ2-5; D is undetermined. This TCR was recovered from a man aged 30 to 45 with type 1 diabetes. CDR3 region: CASSLAGFSETQYF. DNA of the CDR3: TGTGCCAGCAGCTTAGCCGGGTTTTCGGAGACCCAGTACTTC.